A selection of T cell receptor beta chains follows, all from one sample in a study of CD8+ T cells in alopecia areata. Sequencing was performed with immunoSEQ multiplex PCR; in TCRdb, only in-frame clones are kept and a portion is missing. The sample includes about 97,000 clones, about 60% of them seen just once. Sequencing used CD8+ T cells sorted from blood, obtained between weeks 55 and 65, from a patient treated with tofacitinib. All receptors derive from a human donor with alopecia areata. The CDR3 runs from the conserved cysteine through the conserved F or W. A D gene is named only where the DNA matches it firmly. A clone size is listed for some rows: how often the clone was seen (once, few, many), or a class if it is expanded.

D,V,J,size,CDR3,DNA
TRBD2,TRBV4-1,TRBJ2-7,-,CASSQVAGGDTYEQYF,TGCGCCAGCAGCCAAGTCGCGGGGGGGGATACCTACGAGCAGTACTTC
-,TRBV4-2,TRBJ2-3,few,CASRDSGTQYF,TGTGCCAGCAGAGATAGCGGCACGCAGTATTTT
TRBD1,TRBV30,TRBJ1-2,-,CAWNTGTGSNGYTF,TGTGCCTGGAATACCGGGACAGGCTCGAATGGCTACACCTTC
-,TRBV2,TRBJ1-6,-,CASLGPNSPLHF,TGTGCCAGCTTGGGACCTAATTCACCCCTCCACTTT
-,TRBV14,TRBJ2-7,-,CASSLDISYEQYF,TGTGCCAGCAGTCTAGACATTTCCTACGAGCAGTACTTC
-,TRBV30,TRBJ2-7,-,CAWSGTYEQYF,TGTGCCTGGAGTGGCACCTACGAGCAGTACTTC
-,TRBV5-1,TRBJ2-2,-,CASSLNRENTGELFF,TGCGCCAGCAGCTTGAACAGGGAGAACACCGGGGAGCTGTTTTTT
-,TRBV11-2,TRBJ2-5,few,CASSPDRTGGETQYF,TGTGCCAGCAGCCCCGACAGGACCGGAGGGGAGACCCAGTACTTC
TRBD1,TRBV30,TRBJ1-3,-,CAWSGQGPHNGNTIYF,TGTGCCTGGAGTGGACAGGGACCCCACAACGGAAACACCATATATTTT
-,TRBV12-5,TRBJ2-2,-,CASEGGELFF,TGTGCTAGTGAGGGCGGGGAGCTGTTTTTT
TRBD1,TRBV11-2,TRBJ1-3,few,CASSKGQSHGNTIYF,TGTGCCAGCAGCAAGGGACAGAGTCATGGAAACACCATATATTTT
-,TRBV4-2,TRBJ2-2,-,CASVGGGTGELFF,TGTGCCAGCGTGGGGGGTGGTACCGGGGAGCTGTTTTTT
-,TRBV9,TRBJ1-1,-,CASSVADLNTEAFF,TGTGCCAGCAGCGTAGCTGATTTGAACACTGAAGCTTTCTTT
-,TRBV27,TRBJ1-2,-,CASSQTGRAIPYGYTF,TGTGCCAGCAGCCAGACAGGAAGGGCTATCCCCTATGGCTACACCTTC
TRBD1,TRBV7-9,TRBJ2-5,-,CASSALQGPGETQYF,TGTGCCAGCAGCGCATTACAGGGGCCAGGAGAGACCCAGTACTTC
-,TRBV30,TRBJ2-2,-,CAWYRIGTNTGELFF,TGTGCCTGGTATCGAATAGGAACGAACACCGGGGAGCTGTTTTTT
TRBD1,TRBV5-1,TRBJ2-7,-,CASSVTGADTLEQYF,TGCGCCAGCAGCGTAACAGGGGCAGATACGTTGGAGCAGTACTTC
-,TRBV9,TRBJ2-3,-,CASSNSLTDTQYF,TGTGCCAGCAGCAACAGTCTCACAGATACGCAGTATTTT
-,TRBV6-5,TRBJ2-3,few,CASSLNTDTQYF,TGTGCCAGCAGCCTAAACACAGATACGCAGTATTTT
-,TRBV29-1,TRBJ2-3,-,CSVEFRSGESTDTQYF,TGCAGCGTTGAGTTCCGTTCGGGGGAGAGCACAGATACGCAGTATTTT
-,TRBV5-1,TRBJ2-5,few,CASSLATGLETQYF,TGCGCCAGCAGCTTGGCAACAGGGTTGGAGACCCAGTACTTC
-,TRBV5-8,TRBJ2-7,once,CASSTGTYEQYF,TGTGCCAGCAGCACAGGAACCTACGAGCAGTACTTC
-,TRBV29-1,TRBJ1-2,few,CSVGMDGYYGYTF,TGCAGCGTTGGTATGGACGGATACTATGGCTACACCTTC
TRBD2,TRBV29-1,TRBJ2-1,-,CSVTGTSGGRGYEQFF,TGCAGCGTCACCGGGACTAGCGGCGGGAGGGGGTATGAGCAGTTCTTC
TRBD1,TRBV13,TRBJ2-1,-,CASSTRDRGPSNEQFF,TGTGCCAGCAGCACCCGGGACAGGGGGCCAAGCAATGAGCAGTTCTTC
-,TRBV25-1,TRBJ2-7,-,CASSWTTSYEQYF,TGTGCCAGCAGTTGGACGACGTCCTACGAGCAGTACTTC
-,TRBV5-6,TRBJ2-7,-,CASGLRTYEQYF,TGTGCCAGCGGGTTGAGGACCTACGAGCAGTACTTC
TRBD1,TRBV2,TRBJ1-2,-,CASSDSDRGYGYTF,TGTGCCAGCAGTGACTCGGACAGGGGATATGGCTACACCTTC
-,TRBV5-6,TRBJ1-2,-,CASSFGRQEYGYTF,TGTGCCAGCAGCTTTGGGCGGCAGGAATATGGCTACACCTTC
-,TRBV6-1,TRBJ1-2,-,CASSFRVRDYGYTF,TGTGCCAGCAGCTTTAGGGTACGGGACTATGGCTACACCTTC
TRBD1,TRBV19,TRBJ2-5,-,CASSTLRTGGGQETQYF,TGTGCCAGTAGTACCCTCAGGACAGGGGGAGGGCAAGAGACCCAGTACTTC